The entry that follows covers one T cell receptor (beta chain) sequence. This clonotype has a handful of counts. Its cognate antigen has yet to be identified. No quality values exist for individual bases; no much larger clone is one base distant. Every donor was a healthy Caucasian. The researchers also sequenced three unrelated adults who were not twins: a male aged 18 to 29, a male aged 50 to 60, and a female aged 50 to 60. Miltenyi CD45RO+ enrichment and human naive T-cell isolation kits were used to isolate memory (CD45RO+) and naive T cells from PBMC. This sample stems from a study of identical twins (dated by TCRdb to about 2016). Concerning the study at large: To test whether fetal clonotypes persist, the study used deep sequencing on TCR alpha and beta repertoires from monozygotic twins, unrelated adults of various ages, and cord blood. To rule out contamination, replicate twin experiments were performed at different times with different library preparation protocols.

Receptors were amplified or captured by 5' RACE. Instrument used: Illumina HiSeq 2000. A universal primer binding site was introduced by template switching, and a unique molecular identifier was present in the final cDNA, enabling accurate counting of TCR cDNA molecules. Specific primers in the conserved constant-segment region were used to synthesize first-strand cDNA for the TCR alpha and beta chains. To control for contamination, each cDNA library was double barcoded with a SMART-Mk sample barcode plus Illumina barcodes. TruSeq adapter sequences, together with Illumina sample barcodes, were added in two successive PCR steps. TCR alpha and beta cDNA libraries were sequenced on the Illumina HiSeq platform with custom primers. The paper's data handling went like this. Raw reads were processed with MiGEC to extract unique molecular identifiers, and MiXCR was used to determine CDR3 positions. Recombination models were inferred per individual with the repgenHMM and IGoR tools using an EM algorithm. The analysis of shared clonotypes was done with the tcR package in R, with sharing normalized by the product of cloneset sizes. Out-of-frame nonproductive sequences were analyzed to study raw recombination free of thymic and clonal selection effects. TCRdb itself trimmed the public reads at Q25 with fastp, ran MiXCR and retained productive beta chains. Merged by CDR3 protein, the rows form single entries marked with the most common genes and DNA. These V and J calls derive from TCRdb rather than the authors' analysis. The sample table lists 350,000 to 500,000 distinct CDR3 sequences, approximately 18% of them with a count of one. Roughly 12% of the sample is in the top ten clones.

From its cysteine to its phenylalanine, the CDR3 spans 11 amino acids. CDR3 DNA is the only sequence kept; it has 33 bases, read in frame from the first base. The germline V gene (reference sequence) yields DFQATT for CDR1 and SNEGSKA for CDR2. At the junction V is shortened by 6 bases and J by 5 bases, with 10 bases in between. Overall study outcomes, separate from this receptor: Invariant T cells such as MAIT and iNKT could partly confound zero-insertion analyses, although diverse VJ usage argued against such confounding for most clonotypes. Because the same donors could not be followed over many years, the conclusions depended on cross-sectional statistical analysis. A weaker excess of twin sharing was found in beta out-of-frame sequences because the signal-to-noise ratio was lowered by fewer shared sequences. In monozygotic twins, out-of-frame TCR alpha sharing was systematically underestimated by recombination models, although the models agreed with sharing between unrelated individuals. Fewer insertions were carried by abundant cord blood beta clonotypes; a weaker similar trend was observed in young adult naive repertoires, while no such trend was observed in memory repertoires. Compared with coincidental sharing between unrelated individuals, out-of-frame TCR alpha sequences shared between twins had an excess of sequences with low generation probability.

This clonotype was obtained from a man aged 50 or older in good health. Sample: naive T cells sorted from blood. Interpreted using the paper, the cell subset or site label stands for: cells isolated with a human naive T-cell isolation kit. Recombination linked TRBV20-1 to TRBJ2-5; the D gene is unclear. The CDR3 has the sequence CSAKMAETQYF. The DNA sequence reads TGCAGTGCAAAGATGGCGGAGACCCAGTACTTC.